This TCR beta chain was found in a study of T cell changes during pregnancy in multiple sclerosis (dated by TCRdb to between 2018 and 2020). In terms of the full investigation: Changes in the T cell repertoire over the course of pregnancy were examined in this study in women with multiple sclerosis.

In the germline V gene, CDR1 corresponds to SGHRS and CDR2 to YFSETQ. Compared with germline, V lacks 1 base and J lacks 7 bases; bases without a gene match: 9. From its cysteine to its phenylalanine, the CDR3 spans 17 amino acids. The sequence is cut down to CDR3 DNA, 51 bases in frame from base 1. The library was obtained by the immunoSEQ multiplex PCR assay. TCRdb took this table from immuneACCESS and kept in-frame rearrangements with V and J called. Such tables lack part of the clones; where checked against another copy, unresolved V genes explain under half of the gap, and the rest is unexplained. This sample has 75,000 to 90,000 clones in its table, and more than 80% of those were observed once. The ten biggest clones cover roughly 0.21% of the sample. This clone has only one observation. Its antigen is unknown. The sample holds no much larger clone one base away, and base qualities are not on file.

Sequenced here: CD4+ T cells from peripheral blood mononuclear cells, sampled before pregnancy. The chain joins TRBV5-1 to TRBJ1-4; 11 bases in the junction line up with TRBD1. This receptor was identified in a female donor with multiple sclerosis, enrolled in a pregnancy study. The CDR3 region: CASSLLGQGEASEKLFF. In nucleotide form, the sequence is TGCGCCAGCAGCTTGTTGGGACAGGGGGAGGCAAGTGAAAAACTGTTTTTT.